The rows below give T cell receptor beta chains drawn from one sample of a study of T cell responses to AZD1222 COVID-19 vaccine. Here immunoSEQ multiplex PCR was the method, and the copy in TCRdb shows in-frame clones only, minus some. The sample holds about 130,000 clones, nearly 90% seen once. The sample consisted of peripheral blood, taken 28 days after the second AZD1222 dose. These receptors were taken from an adult who received the AZD1222 COVID-19 vaccine. Both conserved end residues are part of each CDR3. The order of the fields is D gene, V gene, clone size, J gene, CDR3 length, CDR3 DNA, CDR3 protein. The D gene is left open where the match is weak. Only part of the rows carry a size: once, few, many, or a class if the clone is expanded.

D: NA; V: TRBV7-2; size: NA; J: TRBJ2-6; length: 15; DNA: TGTGCCAGCAGCCCTACCCTGGCAGGGGCCAACGTCCTGACTTTC; CDR3: CASSPTLAGANVLTF
D: NA; V: TRBV19; size: NA; J: TRBJ1-4; length: 14; DNA: TGTGCCAGTATCGGGCAAGCAGCTAATGAAAAACTGTTTTTT; CDR3: CASIGQAANEKLFF
D: TRBD1; V: TRBV11-2; size: NA; J: TRBJ2-3; length: 15; DNA: TGTGCCAGCAGCTTAAGCTGGACAGGGACAGATACGCAGTATTTT; CDR3: CASSLSWTGTDTQYF
D: NA; V: TRBV4-2; size: once; J: TRBJ2-1; length: 13; DNA: TGTGCCAGCAGCCAAGATCTTTACAATGAGCAGTTCTTC; CDR3: CASSQDLYNEQFF
D: NA; V: TRBV30; size: NA; J: TRBJ1-3; length: 11; DNA: TGTGCCTGGACGGTCGGAAACACCATATATTTT; CDR3: CAWTVGNTIYF
D: NA; V: TRBV7-9; size: once; J: TRBJ1-2; length: 12; DNA: TGTGCCAGCAGCGCCAGGGTAGGTGGCTACACCTTC; CDR3: CASSARVGGYTF
D: NA; V: TRBV7-2; size: once; J: TRBJ1-1; length: 13; DNA: TGTGCCAGCAGCCCCTCCTTGAACACTGAAGCTTTCTTT; CDR3: CASSPSLNTEAFF
D: NA; V: TRBV30; size: NA; J: TRBJ2-1; length: 14; DNA: TGTGCCTGGAGTGTAAGGGGGGTTCCTTGGGAGCAGTTCTTC; CDR3: CAWSVRGVPWEQFF
D: TRBD1; V: TRBV2; size: NA; J: TRBJ2-2; length: 15; DNA: TGTGCCAGCAGTCTGGGACAGGCGGGCACCGGGGAGCTGTTTTTT; CDR3: CASSLGQAGTGELFF
D: NA; V: TRBV12-3/TRBV12-4; size: NA; J: TRBJ1-2; length: 12; DNA: TGTGCCAGCAGTTATAGAGCCTATGGCTACACCTTC; CDR3: CASSYRAYGYTF
D: NA; V: TRBV3-1/TRBV3-2; size: NA; J: TRBJ2-3; length: 17; DNA: TGTGCCAGCAGCCAAGAGGTACCAGCGGGCTACACAGATACGCAGTATTTT; CDR3: CASSQEVPAGYTDTQYF
D: NA; V: TRBV4-1; size: NA; J: TRBJ1-4; length: 16; DNA: TGCGCCAGCAGCCAAGCACAGGCCGCAACTAATGAAAAACTGTTTTTT; CDR3: CASSQAQAATNEKLFF
D: TRBD1; V: TRBV6-5; size: NA; J: TRBJ1-2; length: 13; DNA: TGTGCCAGCAGTACCGGGACAGGGTTTGGCTACACCTTC; CDR3: CASSTGTGFGYTF